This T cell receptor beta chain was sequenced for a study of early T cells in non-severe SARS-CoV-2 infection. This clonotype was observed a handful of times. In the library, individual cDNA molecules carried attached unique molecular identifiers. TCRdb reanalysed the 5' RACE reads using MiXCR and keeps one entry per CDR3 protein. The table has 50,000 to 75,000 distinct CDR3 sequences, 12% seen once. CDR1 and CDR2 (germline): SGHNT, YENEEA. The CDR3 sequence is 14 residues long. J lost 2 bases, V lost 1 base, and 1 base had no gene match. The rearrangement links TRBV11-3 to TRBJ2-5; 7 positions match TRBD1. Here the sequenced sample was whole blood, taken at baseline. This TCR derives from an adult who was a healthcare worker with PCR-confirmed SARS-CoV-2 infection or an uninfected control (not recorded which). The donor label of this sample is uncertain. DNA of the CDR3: TGTGCCAGCAGCTTAGGCAGGGGGCAAGAGACCCAGTACTTC. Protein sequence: CASSLGRGQETQYF.